The clone carrying this TCR beta chain was seen only a few times. What it recognizes is unknown. This sample was included in a study of T-cell memory formation after mild COVID-19. It was 5'RACE with constant-segment primers that produced the TCR alpha and TCR beta cDNA libraries, which carried sample barcodes and UMIs. TCRdb ran MiXCR on the 5' RACE reads and lists one entry per CDR3 protein. The sample carries about 320,000 distinct CDR3 sequences, roughly an eighth recorded once. The study, taken as a whole, reports: Second-wave clones with a day 37 peak had unconfirmed SARS-CoV-2 specificity. A balance of CD4 and CD8 characterized clones contracting day 15 to 85, whereas later expanders leaned CD4+.

The CDR3 is 18 amino acids. Germline V gene data show CDR1 as SGHRS and CDR2 as YFSETQ. V shed 6 bases, J shed 4 bases, and the junction held 16 bases outside the gene matches. The chain combines TRBV5-1 with TRBJ2-5, with TRBD1 identical over 12 bases. The sequencing input was PBMCs or a T cell subset sorted from them (not recorded which). This receptor was taken from a man younger than 35 who had mild COVID-19 (a few samples of this study predate the infection). Cell type and time point are not known. CDR3 in DNA: TGCGCCAGCACCCTTCAACCGGGACAGGGGGCCGGGGGAGAGACCCAGTACTTC. It yields the protein CASTLQPGQGAGGETQYF.